Listed here are 23 T cell receptor beta chains from one sample, sequenced in a study of T-cell reconstitution after alpha-beta-depleted transplantation in children. As it was prepared, the TCRbeta library received unique molecular identifiers. A single record per CDR3 protein comes from TCRdb applying MiXCR to the PCR reads. The repertoire holds 250,000 to 400,000 distinct CDR3 sequences, approximately 20% seen once, with roughly 11% in the top ten. The specimen was PBMCs, mostly from graft donor cells, collected 180 days after TCRalphabeta/CD19-depleted stem cell transplant. These receptors all stem from a male patient younger than 18 who had a stem cell transplant for acute lymphoblastic leukemia, so the T cells may come from the graft donor.

This clonotype was found a few times. This chain joins TRBV5-8 and TRBJ2-3; 8 nucleotides agree with TRBD2. J lost 6 bases, V lost 0 bases, and 9 bases had no gene match. This CDR3 is built from 16 residues. Germline lookup yields CDR1 SGHTS and CDR2 YDEGEE. CDR3 region: CASSLGLATLVDTQYF. CDR3 DNA sequence: TGTGCCAGCAGCTTGGGACTAGCGACCTTGGTGGATACGCAGTATTTT. The complete variable domain, with remaining parts taken from reference TRBV5-8 and TRBJ2-3, reads EAGVTQSPTHLIKTRGQQATLRCSPISGHTSVYWYQQALGLGLQFLLWYDEGEERNRGNFPPRFSGRQFPNYSSELNVNALELEDSALYLCASSLGLATLVDTQYFGPGTRLTVL.

This clonotype has only a few counts. The V and J genes are TRBV5-1 and TRBJ2-2; no clear D gene. This CDR3 spans 14 amino acids. Trimming stripped 5 bases from V and 4 bases from J, with 12 bases between. Germline V gene sequence: CDR1 SGHRS, CDR2 YFSETQ. Written as DNA, the CDR3 is TGCGCCAGCAGGGCCCTCCACATCACCGGGGAGCTGTTTTTT. It translates to CASRALHITGELFF.

This clonotype was seen a handful of times. V and J are TRBV6-5 and TRBJ2-2; TRBD2 matches 10 bases. The ends lost 6 bases at V and 0 bases at J; junction bases unmatched: 7. The CDR3 consists of 17 residues. CDR1 and CDR2 (germline): MNHEY, SVGAGI. The CDR3 is CASSPGLAVANTGELFF. The CDR3 coding sequence is TGTGCCAGCAGCCCTGGACTAGCGGTTGCGAACACCGGGGAGCTGTTTTTT.

The chain is built from TRBV12-3 or TRBV12-4 and TRBJ2-7, with 8 bases fitting TRBD2. This CDR3 has 15 residues. With 4 bases clipped from V and 4 bases from J, the junction kept 9 bases outside the gene matches. CDR3 sequence (DNA): TGTGCCAGCAGTTCCCGGGGACTAGAGATGTACGAGCAGTACTTC. It specifies CASSSRGLEMYEQYF.

This clonotype was seen a few times. CDR3 loop: CAIMSIGDTEAFF. In nucleotides, the CDR3 is TGTGCCATCATGAGCATCGGCGACACTGAAGCTTTCTTT. This sequence joins TRBV10-3 and TRBJ1-1; D remains ambiguous. This CDR3 has 13 residues. V gave up 7 bases and J gave up 3 bases, with 12 bases separating them. Germline V lookup: CDR1 ENHRY, CDR2 SYGVKD.

This clonotype has more than one count but fewer than ten. This CDR3 is CASSSPGQGELEQYF. The CDR3 coding sequence is TGTGCCAGCAGCTCGCCGGGACAGGGAGAACTCGAGCAGTACTTC. This rearrangement joins TRBV7-9 to TRBJ2-7, with 9 bases identical to TRBD1. The V segment lost 4 bases and the J segment 6 bases; nucleotides outside the gene matches: 10. The CDR3 is 15 amino acids. Germline CDR1 SEHNR, CDR2 FQNEAQ (reference sequence).

This clonotype has more than one count but fewer than ten. This chain uses TRBV12-3 or TRBV12-4 with TRBJ2-7; a possible D gene is TRBD1 (5 bases). The CDR3 totals 14 residues. With 6 bases removed from V and 3 bases from J, the gap between germline ends came to 15 bases. The CDR3 region is CASSLLWGDYEQYF. The CDR3 region has the DNA TGTGCCAGCAGCCTACTATGGGGCGACTACGAGCAGTACTTC.

This clonotype was counted only a few times. The chain combines TRBV7-6 with TRBJ2-2; D may be TRBD2 (5 bases). Germline V lookup: CDR1 SGHVS, CDR2 FNYEAQ. CDR3 length equals 14 residues. The V end was cut by 4 bases, the J end by 10 bases, with 16 bases between. CDR3 in amino acids: CASSSYRLGEELFF. CDR3 in DNA: TGTGCCAGCAGCTCCTACCGACTCGGGGAGGAGCTGTTTTTT.

The V and J genes are TRBV6-5 and TRBJ2-7; the D gene is possibly TRBD1 (8 bases). The CDR3 contains 17 residues. From germline, CDR1 is MNHEY and CDR2 SVGAGI. The ends were cut back, 2 bases at V and 3 bases at J, with 20 bases in the middle. Here the CDR3 reads CASSYPRQGRGDYEQYF. CDR3 DNA: TGTGCCAGCAGTTACCCTCGACAGGGGAGGGGTGACTACGAGCAGTACTTC.

Remarks on this clonotype: The junction departs from germline at one end; a sequencing error may be responsible. DNA of the CDR3: TGTGCCAGCAGTTCCGACAGATCTGAAGCTCTCTTT. Its protein product is CASSSDRSEALF. The V gene is TRBV12-3 or TRBV12-4, the J gene TRBJ1-1; a possible D gene is TRBD1 (5 bases). The CDR3 extends over 12 amino acids.

The gene calls are TRBV7-9 and TRBJ2-6; D gene unclear. The germline V gene encodes CDR1 SEHNR and CDR2 FQNEAQ (reference sequence). This CDR3 spans 15 amino acids. Trimming removed 5 bases at V and 2 bases at J, with 10 bases between. CDR3 sequence: CASSPRWAGANVLTF. As DNA, the CDR3 is TGTGCCAGCAGCCCCCGCTGGGCTGGGGCCAACGTCCTGACTTTC. The full variable domain, in which reference TRBV7-9 and TRBJ2-6 provide the parts outside the CDR3, is DTGVSQNPRHKITKRGQNVTFRCDPISEHNRLYWYRQTLGQGPEFLTYFQNEAQLEKSRLLSDRFSAERPKGSFSTLEIQRTEQGDSAMYLCASSPRWAGANVLTFGAGSRLTVL.

This clonotype was recorded a few times. The V call is TRBV20-1, the J call TRBJ2-3; D gene ambiguous. V was cut by 3 bases and J by 2 bases, with 18 bases left in between. CDR1 and CDR2 (germline): DFQATT, SNEGSKA (reference sequence). The CDR3 is 16 amino acids. The CDR3 nucleotides read TGCAGTGCTAGCGGTGGATGGTCGGCTTACACAGATACGCAGTATTTT. As protein: CSASGGWSAYTDTQYF.

This clonotype was seen more than once but under ten times. The chain is built from TRBV12-3 or TRBV12-4 and TRBJ2-1; 7 bases align to TRBD2. V was clipped by 6 bases and J by 8 bases; unmatched bases: 10. The length of the CDR3 is 14 residues. The CDR3 DNA is TGTGCCAGCAGCGTCGCGGGAGTGGTGGATGAGCAGTTCTTC. Protein product: CASSVAGVVDEQFF.

This clonotype has more than one count but fewer than ten. The rearrangement joins TRBV4-1 to TRBJ2-1; TRBD2 agrees at 10 bases. Germline values: CDR1 MGHRA, CDR2 YSYEKL. The ends lost 6 bases at V and 4 bases at J; junction bases unmatched: 12. This CDR3 is 17 amino acids long. CDR3 coding DNA: TGCGCCAGCAGACCAGTCCCTGCTAGCGGGAGTTACAATGAGCAGTTCTTC. This translates into CASRPVPASGSYNEQFF.

The rearrangement joins TRBV2 to TRBJ2-2, with 11 bases that match TRBD1. The CDR3 runs 14 residues. The junction had 0 bases not matched to a gene; V was cut back by 3 bases and J by 6 bases. CDR1 is SNHLY, CDR2 FYNNEI, per germline. CDR3 DNA: TGTGCCAGCAGTGAGGGACAGGGGGCCGGGGAGCTGTTTTTT. Protein sequence: CASSEGQGAGELFF.

The chain has TRBV29-1 and TRBJ1-1; possible D gene TRBD1, 5 bases. The CDR3 length is 13 residues. Germline V CDR1 and CDR2: SQVTM, ANQGSEA. CDR3 residues: CNVGGSMNTEAFF. CDR3 DNA sequence: TGCAACGTCGGGGGGTCCATGAACACTGAAGCTTTCTTT.

The CDR3 spells CASSRRLAGGRTAEQYF. The CDR3 nucleotides read TGTGCCAGCAGCCGTCGACTAGCGGGAGGGAGGACGGCCGAGCAGTACTTC. The gene calls are TRBV3-1 and TRBJ2-7; 14 nucleotides align to TRBD2. The CDR3 runs 17 residues. Germline-derived CDR1 and CDR2 are LGHDT and YNNKEL (reference sequence). The V and J ends lost 4 bases and 6 bases, in that order; junction bases with no gene match: 11.

This clonotype appeared a few times. This chain joins TRBV11-2 and TRBJ2-7; D remains unclear. Germline CDR1 and CDR2: SGHAT and FQNNGV. The CDR3 length is 16 residues. Trimming shortened V by 4 bases and J by 3 bases, and 19 bases separated the two germline ends. This CDR3 reads CASSYLHTRWGYEQYF. The CDR3 region has the DNA TGTGCCAGCAGCTACCTACATACCCGATGGGGCTACGAGCAGTACTTC.

The chain links TRBV12-3 or TRBV12-4 to TRBJ2-3; possibly TRBD1 or TRBD2 for D (5 bases each). This CDR3 comprises 17 residues. Trimming stripped 1 base from V and 1 base from J, with 15 bases between. CDR3 sequence reads: CASSLVTGRRRTDTQYF. As DNA, the CDR3 is TGTGCCAGCAGTTTAGTGACGGGACGCCGACGCACAGATACGCAGTATTTT.

The chain links TRBV3-1 to TRBJ2-5; 12 nucleotides line up with TRBD2. Germline CDR1 reads LGHDT; CDR2 reads YNNKEL (reference sequence). The CDR3 has 15 amino acids. The V segment lost 8 bases and the J segment 4 bases; nucleotides outside the gene matches: 8. In DNA form, the CDR3 reads TGTGCCAGCTGCGCGGCGGGACTAGCGGGAGAGACCCAGTACTTC. It is translated as CASCAAGLAGETQYF.

V and J are TRBV7-9 and TRBJ2-7, with 7 bases matching TRBD2. The CDR3 sequence is 13 residues long. V lost 7 bases and J lost 2; bases outside the gene matches: 5. The germline V gene has CDR1 SEHNR and CDR2 FQNEAQ (reference sequence). CDR3 in amino acids: CASTGGSPYEQYF. The CDR3 nucleotides read TGTGCCAGCACGGGCGGGAGCCCCTACGAGCAGTACTTC.

This clonotype was counted a few times. The chain couples TRBV20-1 to TRBJ1-5; TRBD1 might be the D (6 bases). This CDR3 has 14 amino acids. V was pared by 5 bases and J by 2 bases, with 13 bases between. Germline CDR1 and CDR2: DFQATT and SNEGSKA (reference sequence). The CDR3 DNA reads as TGCAGTGCTTCACCGGGGGGGCGCAATCAGCCCCAGCATTTT. Protein product: CSASPGGRNQPQHF.

The chain links TRBV18 to TRBJ1-1, with unresolved D. Germline V lookup: CDR1 KGHSH, CDR2 LQKENI. V was trimmed by 1 base and J by 0 bases, leaving 12 bases between them. CDR3 length: 16 amino acids. Here the CDR3 DNA reads TGTGCCAGCTCACCACGCATCGGCGAATTGAACACTGAAGCTTTCTTT. This gives the protein CASSPRIGELNTEAFF.